This record looks at one T cell receptor (beta chain) sequence and its context. The antigen remains unidentified. This sample stems from a study of T cell responses to AZD1222 COVID-19 vaccine. V was trimmed by 3 bases and J by 3 bases, leaving 9 bases between them. The CDR3 covers 13 residues. The germline gives CDR1 SGHKS, CDR2 YYEKEE (reference sequence). Whole-study findings and limits: With dominance at 160-218 and 743-854, vaccine-associated CD4 TCRs spanned spike. The sample set comprised mostly white British donors with more females, and clonal diversity was possibly underestimated. The study sampled repertoires only after the peak T cell response.

Assay used: immunoSEQ multiplex PCR; TCRdb lists only in-frame clones, some missing. The data contain 30,000 to 35,000 clones, about 84% of them seen just once; the ten biggest clones take up roughly 4.5%. Pooled samples include second doses given at about 4 or 12 weeks. Sequenced material: peripheral blood, taken 28 days after the second AZD1222 dose. This TCR came from an adult who received the AZD1222 COVID-19 vaccine. The V gene is TRBV5-5, the J gene TRBJ2-5; maybe TRBD2 (6 bases). The CDR3: CASSSWGEETQYF. The CDR3 nucleotides read TGTGCCAGCAGCTCCTGGGGGGAAGAGACCCAGTACTTC.